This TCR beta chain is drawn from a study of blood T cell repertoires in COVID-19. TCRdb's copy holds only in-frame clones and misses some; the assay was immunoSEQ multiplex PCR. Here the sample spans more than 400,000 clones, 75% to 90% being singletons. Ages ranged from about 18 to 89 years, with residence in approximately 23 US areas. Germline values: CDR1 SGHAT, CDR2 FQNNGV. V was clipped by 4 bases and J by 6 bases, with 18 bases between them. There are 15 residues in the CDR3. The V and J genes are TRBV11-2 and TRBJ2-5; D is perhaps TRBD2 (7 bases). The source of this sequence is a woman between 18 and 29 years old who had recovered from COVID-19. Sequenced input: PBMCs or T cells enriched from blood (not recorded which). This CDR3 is CASSSVRGAMKTQYF. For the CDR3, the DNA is TGTGCCAGCAGCTCCGTACGGGGGGCCATGAAGACCCAGTACTTC.